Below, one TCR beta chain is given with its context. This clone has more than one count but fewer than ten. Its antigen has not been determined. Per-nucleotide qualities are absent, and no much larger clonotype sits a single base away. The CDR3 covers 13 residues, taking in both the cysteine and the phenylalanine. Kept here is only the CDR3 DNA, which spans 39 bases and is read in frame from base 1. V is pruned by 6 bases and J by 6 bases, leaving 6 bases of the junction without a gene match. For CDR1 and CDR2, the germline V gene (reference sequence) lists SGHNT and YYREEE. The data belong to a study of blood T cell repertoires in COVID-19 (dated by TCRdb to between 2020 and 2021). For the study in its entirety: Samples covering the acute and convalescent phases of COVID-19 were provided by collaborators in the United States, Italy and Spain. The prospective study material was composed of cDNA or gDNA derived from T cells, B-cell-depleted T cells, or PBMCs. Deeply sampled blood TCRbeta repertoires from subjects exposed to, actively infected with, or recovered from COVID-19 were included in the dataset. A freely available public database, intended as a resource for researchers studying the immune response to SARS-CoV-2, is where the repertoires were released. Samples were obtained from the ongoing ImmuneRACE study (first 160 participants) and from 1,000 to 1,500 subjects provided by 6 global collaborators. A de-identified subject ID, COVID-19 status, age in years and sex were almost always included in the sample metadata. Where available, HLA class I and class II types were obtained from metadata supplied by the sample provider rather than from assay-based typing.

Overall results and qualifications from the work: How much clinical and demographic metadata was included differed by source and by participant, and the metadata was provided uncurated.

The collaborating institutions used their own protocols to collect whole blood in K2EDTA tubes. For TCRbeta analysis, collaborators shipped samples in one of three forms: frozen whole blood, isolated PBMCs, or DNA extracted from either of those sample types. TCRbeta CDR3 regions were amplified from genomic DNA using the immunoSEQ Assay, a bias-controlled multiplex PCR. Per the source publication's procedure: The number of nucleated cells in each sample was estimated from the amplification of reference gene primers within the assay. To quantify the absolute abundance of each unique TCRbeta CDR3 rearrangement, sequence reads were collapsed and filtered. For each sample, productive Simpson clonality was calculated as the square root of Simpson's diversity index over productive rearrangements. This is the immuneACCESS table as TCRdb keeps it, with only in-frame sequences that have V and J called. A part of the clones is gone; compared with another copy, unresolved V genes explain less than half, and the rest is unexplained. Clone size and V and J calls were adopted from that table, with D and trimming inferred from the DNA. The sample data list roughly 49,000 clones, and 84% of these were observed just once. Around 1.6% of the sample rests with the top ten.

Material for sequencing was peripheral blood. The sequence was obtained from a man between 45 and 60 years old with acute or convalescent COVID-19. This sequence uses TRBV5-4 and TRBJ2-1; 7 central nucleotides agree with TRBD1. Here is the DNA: TGTGCCAGCACAAGACAGGGTGCCAATGAGCAGTTCTTC. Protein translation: CASTRQGANEQFF.